These 16 T cell receptor beta chains share one sample of origin, sequenced in a study of T-cell reconstitution after alpha-beta-depleted transplantation in children. The authors prepared the TCRbeta library with unique molecular identifiers. TCRdb independently ran MiXCR on the PCR reads; one entry per CDR3 protein. The sample lists 500,000 to 600,000 distinct CDR3 sequences; 20% to 30% were seen once. The sample consisted of PBMCs, taken before TCRalphabeta/CD19-depleted stem cell transplant. The receptors were sampled from a boy under three years old with Wiskott-Aldrich syndrome, due to receive a stem cell transplant.

This clonotype was found once. The germline gene is not matched at one end of the junction; a read error may be the cause. This chain links TRBV4-2 with TRBJ2-3, with TRBD2 identical over 12 bases. The CDR3 runs to 19 residues. Germline CDR1 and CDR2: LGHNA and YNFKEQ. The CDR3 protein is CASCQVKLAGGMGTDTQYF. Here the CDR3 DNA reads TGTGCCAGCTGCCAAGTTAAACTAGCGGGAGGCATGGGTACAGATACGCAGTATTTT.

The V and J genes are TRBV20-1 and TRBJ2-4, with 8 nucleotides matching TRBD2. V dropped 6 bases and J dropped 1; count of bases not matched to a gene: 14. The CDR3 runs to 17 residues. Germline assignment: CDR1 DFQATT and CDR2 SNEGSKA (reference sequence). DNA for the CDR3: TGCAGTGCAAGGAAAGCGGGAGCCGGTTGGGCCAAAAACATTCAGTACTTC. It is translated as CSARKAGAGWAKNIQYF.

The V call is TRBV29-1, the J call TRBJ1-1; D ambiguous. Trimming took 4 bases from V and 8 from J, leaving 14 bases between them. The CDR3 extends over 12 amino acids. Germline V CDR1 and CDR2: SQVTM, ANQGSEA. The chain's CDR3 is CSVVRVEGEAFF. Written as DNA, the CDR3 is TGCAGCGTTGTTCGGGTCGAGGGCGAAGCTTTCTTT.

The V gene is TRBV20-1, the J gene TRBJ1-3; D is unclear. V was clipped by 1 base and J by 0 bases, with 10 bases between them. In germline, CDR1 is DFQATT, CDR2 SNEGSKA (reference sequence). This CDR3 comprises 15 residues. DNA of the CDR3: TGCAGTGCTAGAGTAGGTGAAATCTCTGGAAACACCATATATTTT. Amino acids: CSARVGEISGNTIYF.

The sample holds a few counts of this clonotype. The chain joins TRBV5-1 to TRBJ2-2; 7 positions match TRBD1. CDR3 size: 17 residues. Trimming cost V 4 bases and J 3 bases; bases outside gene matches: 12. Germline CDR1 is SGHRS and CDR2 is YFSETQ. In nucleotides, the CDR3 is TGCGCCAGCAGCCACCACCCAAGGGGGCCGGACACCGGGGAGCTGTTTTTT. Its protein is CASSHHPRGPDTGELFF.

This clonotype appeared a few times. This rearrangement joins TRBV29-1 to TRBJ2-5; D unclear. Trimming cost V 3 bases and J 5 bases, with 4 bases left between them. The CDR3 runs 10 residues. The germline V gene encodes CDR1 SQVTM and CDR2 ANQGSEA. For the CDR3, the DNA is TGCAGCGTTGATGACGAGACCCAGTACTTC. It specifies CSVDDETQYF.

The CDR3 DNA reads as TGTGCCAGCAGCCTATTAGCGGGACCTGCCTACGAGCAGTACTTC. It yields the protein CASSLLAGPAYEQYF. The chain carries TRBV7-3 and TRBJ2-7; 8 bases fit TRBD2. With 5 bases clipped from V and 2 bases from J, the junction kept 8 bases outside the gene matches. The CDR3 contains 15 residues. Per germline, CDR1 SGHTA and CDR2 FQGTGA. The variable domain in full, with the rest retrieved from reference TRBV7-3 and TRBJ2-7, is GAGVSQTPSNKVTEKGKYVELRCDPISGHTALYWYRQSLGQGPEFLIYFQGTGAADDSGLPNDRFFAVRPEGSVSTLKIQRTERGDSAVYLCASSLLAGPAYEQYFGPGTRLTVT.

The chain employs TRBV14 and TRBJ2-1; 9 bases align to TRBD2. Germline CDR1 is SGHDN and CDR2 is FVKESK. The CDR3 sequence is 16 residues long. V shed 4 bases and J 9 bases; nucleotides not matched to a gene: 13. The CDR3 DNA follows: TGTGCCAGCAGCCGGGGACTAGCCGGAGGCAGTGTTGAGCAGTTCTTC. This encodes CASSRGLAGGSVEQFF.

The CDR3 nucleotides read TGTGCCACCAGCAGAGAGAGGCCCTCCTACGAGCAGTACTTC. This translates into CATSRERPSYEQYF. The chain carries TRBV15 and TRBJ2-7; D ambiguous. The V end lost 0 bases, the J end lost 0 bases, and 6 bases lay between the germline ends. Germline V gene data show CDR1 as LNHNV and CDR2 as YYDKDF (reference sequence). The CDR3 length is 14 residues.

The chain has TRBV4-2 and TRBJ2-2; TRBD2 agrees at 8 bases. Germline V gives CDR1 LGHNA, CDR2 YNFKEQ. With 0 bases clipped from V and 3 bases from J, the junction kept 6 bases outside the gene matches. This CDR3 contains 17 residues. CDR3 bases: TGTGCCAGCAGCCAAGATGGTCCAGCGGGAGACACCGGGGAGCTGTTTTTT. Its translation is CASSQDGPAGDTGELFF.

The rearrangement joins TRBV2 to TRBJ2-3; 7 bases agree with TRBD1. V dropped 10 bases and J dropped 1; count of bases not matched to a gene: 8. The CDR3 totals 14 residues. CDR1 is SNHLY and CDR2 is FYNNEI in the germline V gene. The CDR3 nucleotides read TGTGCCACTACAGGGGAGATGGGCACAGATACGCAGTATTTT. It translates to CATTGEMGTDTQYF.

The genes are TRBV5-1 and TRBJ2-2, with a possible D match to TRBD1 (5 bases). V was trimmed by 0 bases and J by 0 bases, leaving 6 bases between them. Germline lookup yields CDR1 SGHRS and CDR2 YFSETQ. The CDR3 is 15 residues long. CDR3 DNA sequence: TGCGCCAGCAGCTTGGGACAGTCGAACACCGGGGAGCTGTTTTTT. Protein: CASSLGQSNTGELFF.

This clonotype was observed a few times. This sequence joins TRBV7-3 and TRBJ2-2, with TRBD1 matching over 10 bases. The V segment lost 3 bases and the J segment 6 bases; nucleotides outside the gene matches: 4. This CDR3 has 15 residues. Germline CDR1 and CDR2: SGHTA and FQGTGA. This chain's CDR3 is CASSFGTGDAGELFF. CDR3 DNA sequence: TGTGCCAGCAGCTTCGGGACAGGGGATGCCGGGGAGCTGTTTTTT. Supplemented by reference TRBV7-3 and TRBJ2-2, the full variable domain reads GAGVSQTPSNKVTEKGKYVELRCDPISGHTALYWYRQSLGQGPEFLIYFQGTGAADDSGLPNDRFFAVRPEGSVSTLKIQRTERGDSAVYLCASSFGTGDAGELFFGEGSRLTVL.

This clonotype was counted between two and nine times. This rearrangement joins TRBV11-2 to TRBJ2-7; TRBD1 matches at 9 bases. Germline-derived CDR1 and CDR2 are SGHAT and FQNNGV. Losses at the gene ends were 5 bases for V and 2 bases for J; bases not matched to a gene: 4. The CDR3 spans 14 residues. CDR3 sequence reads: CASSLWTGAYEQYF. The CDR3 coding sequence is TGTGCCAGCAGCCTATGGACAGGGGCCTACGAGCAGTACTTC.

This clonotype turned up a few times. V and J are TRBV20-1 and TRBJ1-1; D perhaps matches TRBD1 (5 bases). CDR3 length: 15 residues. The V end lost 0 bases, the J end lost 0 bases, and 11 bases lay between the germline ends. Germline CDR1 is DFQATT and CDR2 is SNEGSKA (reference sequence). In DNA, the CDR3 is TGCAGTGCTAGAGAGCCGGGACTCCTGAACACTGAAGCTTTCTTT. Amino acid sequence: CSAREPGLLNTEAFF.

The chain uses TRBV6-5 and TRBJ1-1; D is possibly TRBD1 (6 bases). The CDR3 is 14 residues long. V was shortened by 2 bases and J by 1 base, with 8 bases between the two germline ends. Germline V gene sequence: CDR1 MNHEY, CDR2 SVGAGI. CDR3 residues: CASSYNRANTEAFF. The CDR3 DNA is TGTGCCAGCAGTTACAACAGGGCGAACACTGAAGCTTTCTTT.